A selection of T cell receptor delta chains follows, all from one sample in a study of gamma-delta T cells after stem cell transplantation. TCRdb re-called the RT-PCR reads through CATT. The sample includes 840 or so delta-chain clones, more than 8.5% of them seen just once. Sequencing used gamma-delta T cells. These receptors were collected from a human donor. It is not recorded whose cells these are; they may come from a transplant donor. Both conserved end residues are part of each CDR3. D genes are given only for firm matches. Rows give clone size only sometimes, using once, few, many, or a class for an expanded clone.

TRDD3 TRDJ1 medium-sized TRDV2 CACDGLGDWVVDKLIF TGTGCCTGTGACGGACTGGGGGATTGGGTCGTCGATAAACTCATCTTT
NA TRDJ3 NA TRDV2 CACDTPVPSLYPRHLFF TGTGCCTGTGACACTCCTGTGCCATCCTTGTACCCCCGACATCTGTTTTTC
TRDD3 TRDJ2 NA TRDV2 CACDTVLGDTEMAFTAQLFF TGTGCCTGTGACACCGTATTGGGGGATACGGAGATGGCTTTTACAGCCCAACTCTTCTTT
NA TRDJ1 hyperexpanded TRDV2 CACDSLVGSTDKLIF TGTGCCTGTGACTCCCTAGTAGGGAGTACCGATAAACTCATCTTT